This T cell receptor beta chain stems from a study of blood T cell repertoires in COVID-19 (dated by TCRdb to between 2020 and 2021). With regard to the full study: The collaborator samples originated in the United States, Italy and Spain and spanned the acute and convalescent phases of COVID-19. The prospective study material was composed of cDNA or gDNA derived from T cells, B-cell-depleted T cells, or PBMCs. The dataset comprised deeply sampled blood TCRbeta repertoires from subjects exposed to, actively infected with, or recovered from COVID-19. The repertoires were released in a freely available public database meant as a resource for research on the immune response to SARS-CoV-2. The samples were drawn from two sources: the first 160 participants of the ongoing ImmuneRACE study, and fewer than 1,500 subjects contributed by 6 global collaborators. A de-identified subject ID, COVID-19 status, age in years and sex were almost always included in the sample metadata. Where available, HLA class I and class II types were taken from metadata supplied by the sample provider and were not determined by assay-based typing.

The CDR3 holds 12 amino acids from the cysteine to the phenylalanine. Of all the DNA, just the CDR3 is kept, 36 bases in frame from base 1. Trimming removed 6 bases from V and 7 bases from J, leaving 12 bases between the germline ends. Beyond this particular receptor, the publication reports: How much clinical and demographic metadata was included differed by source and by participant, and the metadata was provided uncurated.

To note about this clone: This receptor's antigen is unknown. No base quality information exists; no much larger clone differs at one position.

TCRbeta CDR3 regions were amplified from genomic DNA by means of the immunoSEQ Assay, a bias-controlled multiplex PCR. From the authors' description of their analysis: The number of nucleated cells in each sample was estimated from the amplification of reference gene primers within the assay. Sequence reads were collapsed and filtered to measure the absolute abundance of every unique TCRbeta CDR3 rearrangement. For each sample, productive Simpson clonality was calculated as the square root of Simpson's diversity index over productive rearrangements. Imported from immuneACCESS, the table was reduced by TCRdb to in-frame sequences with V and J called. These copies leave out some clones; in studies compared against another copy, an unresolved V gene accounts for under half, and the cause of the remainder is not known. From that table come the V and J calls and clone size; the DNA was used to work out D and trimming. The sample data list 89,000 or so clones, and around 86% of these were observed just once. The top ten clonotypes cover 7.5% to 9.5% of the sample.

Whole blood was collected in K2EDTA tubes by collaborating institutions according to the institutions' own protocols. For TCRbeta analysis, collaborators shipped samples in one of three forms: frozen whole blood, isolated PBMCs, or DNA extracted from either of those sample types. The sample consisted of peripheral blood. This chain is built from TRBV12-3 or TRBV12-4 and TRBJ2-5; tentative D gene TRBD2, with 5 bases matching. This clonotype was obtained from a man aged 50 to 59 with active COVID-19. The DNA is TGTGCCAGCAGCGAGCAAGAGGGGACCCAGTACTTC. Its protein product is CASSEQEGTQYF.